The T cell receptor (beta chain) described here comes from a study of breast tumors, draining lymph nodes, adjacent tissues. Study outcomes and limitations: Most tumor T cells seemingly derive from lymph node, then expand in tumor. Tumor and nontumor repertoires were significantly more similar in luminal-like than in basal-like breast cancer. Tumor T cell lymph node origin was a supported hypothesis, not proven. Tumors had less TCR diversity than lymph nodes, more than nontumor tissue.

In the case of this clonotype: Its antigen is currently unknown.

Breast cancer patients provided tissue from their axillary draining lymph nodes. Looked up from germline, CDR1 is SGHRS and CDR2 is YFSETQ. Trimming shortened V by 3 bases and J by 11 bases, and 16 bases separated the two germline ends. The CDR3 is 13 residues long. TCRdb itself ran the multiplex PCR reads through MiXCR, one entry per CDR3 protein. The sample holds about 230,000 distinct CDR3 sequences, around 32% seen once. The V call is TRBV5-1, the J call TRBJ2-3; perhaps TRBD1 as D (6 bases). Material for sequencing was axillary lymph node tissue. The origin of this receptor is a female donor with breast cancer. Some clones in this sample may be carry-over from other donors' samples. CDR3 sequence: CASSSLQGDEQYF. DNA for the CDR3: TGCGCCAGCAGCTCCCTACAGGGCGATGAGCAGTATTTT.